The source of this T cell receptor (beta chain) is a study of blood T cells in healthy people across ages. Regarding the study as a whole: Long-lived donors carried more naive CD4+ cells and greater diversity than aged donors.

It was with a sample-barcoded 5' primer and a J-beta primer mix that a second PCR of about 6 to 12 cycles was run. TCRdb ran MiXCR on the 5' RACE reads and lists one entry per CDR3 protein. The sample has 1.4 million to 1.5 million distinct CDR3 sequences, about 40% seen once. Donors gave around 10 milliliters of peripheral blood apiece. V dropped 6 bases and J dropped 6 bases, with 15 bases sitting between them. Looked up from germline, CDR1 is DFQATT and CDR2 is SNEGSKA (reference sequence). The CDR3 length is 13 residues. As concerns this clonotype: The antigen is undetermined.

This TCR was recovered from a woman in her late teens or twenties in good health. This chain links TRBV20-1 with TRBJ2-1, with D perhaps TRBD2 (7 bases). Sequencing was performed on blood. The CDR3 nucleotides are TGCAGTGCCCTAAGGGGGGGTATCAATGAGCAGTTCTTC. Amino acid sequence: CSALRGGINEQFF.